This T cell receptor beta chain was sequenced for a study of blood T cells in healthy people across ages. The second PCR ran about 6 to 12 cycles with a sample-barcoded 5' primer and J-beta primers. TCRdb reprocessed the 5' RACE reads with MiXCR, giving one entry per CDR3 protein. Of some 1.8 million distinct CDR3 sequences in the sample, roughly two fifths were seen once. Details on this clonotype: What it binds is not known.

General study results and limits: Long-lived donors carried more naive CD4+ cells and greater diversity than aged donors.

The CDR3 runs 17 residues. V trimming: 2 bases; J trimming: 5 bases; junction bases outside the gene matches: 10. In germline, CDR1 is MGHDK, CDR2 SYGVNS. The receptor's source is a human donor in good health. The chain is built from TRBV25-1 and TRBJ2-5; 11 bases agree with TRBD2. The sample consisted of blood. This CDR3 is CASSEVAGGPGMETQYF. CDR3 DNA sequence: TGTGCCAGCAGTGAAGTAGCGGGGGGGCCGGGGATGGAGACCCAGTACTTC.